The clone carrying this T cell receptor (beta chain) was picked up many times. As yet, its antigen is unknown. Mouse germline and gene names are used. The read terminates 4 residues ahead of where the CDR3 ends, so the germline J gene completes it. Sorting relied on CD4, CD8alpha, NKG2D, NKG2ACE and other markers applied to pooled cutaneous lymph node cells. This entry belongs to a study of CD8+ T cells in alopecia areata. Extracted RNA was reverse transcribed into cDNA, the sequencing template. TCRdb keeps only in-frame clones here, not all; method: immunoSEQ multiplex PCR. This sample comprises under 350,000 clones, none seen once only. Germline V lookup: CDR1 MNHDT, CDR2 YYDKIL. The CDR3 is 14 residues long. Study-level results: Mice showed TCR sharing more clearly than patients did, possibly owing to HLA. Especially in alopecia totalis/universalis, lesional scalp showed greater clonality than normal scalp did.

The rearrangement uses TRBV17 and TRBJ2-4; TRBD2 matches at 8 bases. This clonotype was sampled from a C3H/HeJ mouse with alopecia areata. This strain's MHC haplotype is H2-k. The sample comprised CD4+ T cells sorted from a lymph node. CDR3 sequence: CASSRGGRGNTLYF. The sequenced CDR3 bases are TGTGCTAGCAGTAGGGGGGGGCGAGGGAAC.